The TCR beta chain under discussion was sequenced for a study of regulatory T cells in long-lasting Graves disease (dated by TCRdb to the early 2020s). With respect to the entire study: Persistent Graves' disease was defined as persistently positive TSH receptor autoantibodies together with antithyroid drug treatment for over 5 years. Peripheral blood TCR sequencing and RNA sequencing compared persistent Graves' disease patients with newly diagnosed Graves' disease patients. The study was registered as a clinical trial and conducted in China. A total of roughly 35 samples were covered by TCR sequencing, comprising approximately 13 persistent and about 20 newly diagnosed Graves' disease patients. Persistent Graves' disease patients in the clinical cohort had taken antithyroid drugs for roughly 10 years on average. Summary of the overall study and its limitations: More public clonotypes were shared among persistent patients (over 2,500) than among newly diagnosed patients (roughly 1,000). Peripheral blood alone was examined, since thyroid tissue, which constituted the primary lesion, could not be accessed. Persistent Graves' disease patients showed lower TCR Shannon entropy and fewer highly expanded clones than newly diagnosed patients, suggesting clonal expansion. Sequencing and analysis were limited to the TCR beta chain. The authors acknowledged the small sample size as a limitation that may reduce accuracy. Persistent disease showed preferential use of TRBV28, TRBJ1-2 and TRBJ2-5, whereas newly diagnosed disease favored TRBV20-1 and TRBJ2-1.

The library was produced with multiplex PCR. The instrument was an Illumina HiSeq 4000. To build TCR beta libraries, CDR3 regions were amplified by Arm-PCR using iRepertoire HTBI primers. Before sequencing, the PCR products went through gel purification. The paper's processing steps were these. Gene usage analysis of CDR3 amino acid clonotypes relied on the 55 to 80 TRBV and about 13 TRBJ segments identified across samples. Filtered high-quality paired reads were merged into contigs using COPE and FqMerger. BLAST was used to align contigs to IMGT TRBV, TRBD and TRBJ reference genes, with CDR3 defined following IMGT. Any clonotype with a frequency above 0.1% was classified as a highly expanded clone. Repertoire diversity was measured by Shannon entropy, and V-J evenness by the Gini coefficient. Public clonotypes were defined as clonotypes shared by more than one individual. Through fastp at Q25 and MiXCR, TCRdb rebuilt clones from the public reads, retaining in-frame beta chains. Each CDR3 protein appears once, grouped with its most common genes and DNA. The V and J calls and clone size come from TCRdb's table, not from the authors' own analysis. This sample comprises roughly 300,000 distinct CDR3 sequences, roughly 21% of them detected only once. Jointly, the top ten make up approximately 53% of the sample.

Points on this clonotype: Its recognized antigen is unknown. Base quality data are lacking; no much larger clone is found one base away.

Including the terminal cysteine and phenylalanine, the CDR3 comprises 14 residues. Kept here is only the CDR3 DNA, which spans 42 bases and is read in frame from base 1. Compared with germline, V lacks 10 bases and J lacks 0 bases; bases without a gene match: 6. CDR1 and CDR2, looked up from the germline V gene, are LGHNA and YNFKEQ. According to the study, the label for this sample's time point signals: persistent/refractory GD, antithyroid drugs over 5 years with positive TRAb. For both TCR sequencing and RNA sequencing, RNA was extracted from PBMCs using TRIzol. The diagnosis of Graves' disease was made according to American Thyroid Association guidelines. The patients came from an endocrinology department in Xi'an, China. Each patient gave about 9.1 milliliters of peripheral blood, collected in an EDTA anticoagulant tube. PBMCs were isolated by Ficoll Paque Plus density gradient separation without further T cell sorting. An Agilent 2100 Bioanalyzer and agarose gel were used to assess RNA quality, and a NanoDrop 2000 was used to measure RNA concentration.

This clonotype originated in a female donor with Graves disease. Rearrangement joined TRBV4-2 to TRBJ1-3, and TRBD1 matches 7 of the central bases. This specimen consisted of peripheral blood mononuclear cells (PBMCs), obtained when the disease was refractory, from a patient treated with antithyroid drugs. The DNA sequence follows: TGTGCCACGGGACAGTCAAACTCTGGAAACACCATATATTTT. This sequence encodes CATGQSNSGNTIYF.